The rows below give T cell receptor beta chains drawn from one sample of a study of cytomegalovirus exposure and HLA in healthy donors. Sequenced by immunoSEQ multiplex PCR; TCRdb stores in-frame clones only, minus some. The table shows around 210,000 clones, with approximately 78% occurring only once. Sequenced: PBMCs. The source is a woman in her thirties or forties in good health and CMV-seronegative. CDR3s include the opening cysteine and the closing phenylalanine or tryptophan. The order of the fields is J gene, V gene, clone size, D gene, CDR3 protein, CDR3 DNA. A D gene is named only where the DNA matches it firmly. Some rows have no size entry. The others give once, few or many, or a class for an expanded clone.

J: TRBJ2-1
V: TRBV15
size: NA
D: NA
CDR3: CATSRDRGRYYNEQFF
DNA: TGTGCCACCAGCAGAGATCGCGGGCGGTACTACAATGAGCAGTTCTTC

J: TRBJ2-2
V: TRBV6-1
size: NA
D: NA
CDR3: CAGRSEGVGELFF
DNA: TGTGCCGGCCGCTCGGAGGGTGTCGGGGAGCTGTTTTTT

J: TRBJ1-4
V: TRBV7-9
size: few
D: TRBD1
CDR3: CASSQLIGTEEKLFF
DNA: TGTGCCAGCAGCCAATTAATCGGGACAGAAGAAAAACTGTTTTTT

J: TRBJ1-1
V: TRBV2
size: NA
D: NA
CDR3: CASNPTVNTEAFF
DNA: TGTGCCAGCAATCCGACAGTGAACACTGAAGCTTTCTTT

J: TRBJ2-1
V: TRBV29-1
size: NA
D: TRBD2
CDR3: CSLPGLAGNEQFF
DNA: TGCAGCTTACCGGGACTAGCGGGAAATGAGCAGTTCTTC

J: TRBJ1-1
V: TRBV19
size: NA
D: NA
CDR3: CASSIPQGSTAFF
DNA: TGTGCCAGTAGTATACCCCAGGGAAGTACGGCTTTCTTT

J: TRBJ2-7
V: TRBV28
size: NA
D: TRBD2
CDR3: CASSLSEGLRLNEQYF
DNA: TGTGCCAGCAGTTTATCCGAGGGACTAAGACTAAACGAGCAGTACTTC

J: TRBJ1-6
V: TRBV27
size: NA
D: NA
CDR3: CASSFSLSNSPLHF
DNA: TGTGCCAGCAGTTTCTCCCTTAGTAATTCACCCCTCCACTTT

J: TRBJ2-1
V: TRBV7-9
size: NA
D: NA
CDR3: CASSRGGERMDDEQFF
DNA: TGTGCCAGCAGCCGAGGAGGGGAGCGGATGGACGATGAGCAGTTCTTC

J: TRBJ1-2
V: TRBV15
size: NA
D: NA
CDR3: CATSGGGVLLDYGYTF
DNA: TGTGCCACCTCGGGGGGAGGGGTTCTTCTGGACTATGGCTACACCTTC

J: TRBJ1-1
V: TRBV19
size: NA
D: NA
CDR3: CASSIAQNTEAFF
DNA: TGTGCCAGTAGTATTGCACAGAACACTGAAGCTTTCTTT

J: TRBJ2-2
V: TRBV5-1
size: NA
D: NA
CDR3: CASRTQGWGSIYTGELFF
DNA: TGCGCCAGCAGAACCCAGGGGTGGGGAAGTATCTACACCGGGGAGCTGTTTTTT

J: TRBJ1-5
V: TRBV5-1
size: NA
D: TRBD1
CDR3: CASSLSRQGWYQPQHF
DNA: TGCGCCAGCAGCTTGAGTCGACAGGGGTGGTATCAGCCCCAGCATTTT

J: TRBJ1-1
V: TRBV27
size: NA
D: NA
CDR3: CASSLDRHLNTEAFF
DNA: TGTGCCAGCAGTTTGGACAGACATTTGAACACTGAAGCTTTCTTT

J: TRBJ1-2
V: TRBV5-6
size: NA
D: NA
CDR3: CASSFSGGVDGYTF
DNA: TGTGCCAGCAGCTTCTCGGGGGGGGTCGATGGCTACACCTTC

J: TRBJ2-7
V: TRBV7-6
size: NA
D: NA
CDR3: CASSRLSGEQYF
DNA: TGTGCCAGCAGCCGGTTGTCCGGCGAGCAGTACTTC

J: TRBJ2-2
V: TRBV28
size: NA
D: NA
CDR3: CASWAGSNTGELFF
DNA: TGTGCCAGTTGGGCGGGGTCGAACACCGGGGAGCTGTTTTTT

J: TRBJ2-7
V: TRBV28
size: NA
D: TRBD1
CDR3: CASSLPGQVRYEQYF
DNA: TGTGCCAGCAGTTTACCGGGACAGGTTAGATACGAGCAGTACTTC

J: TRBJ1-5
V: TRBV27
size: few
D: NA
CDR3: CASSLSGGMGQPQHF
DNA: TGTGCCAGCAGTTTATCAGGGGGTATGGGCCAGCCCCAGCATTTT

J: TRBJ2-7
V: TRBV19
size: NA
D: NA
CDR3: CASSISRRGLREQYF
DNA: TGTGCCAGTAGTATATCCCGCCGGGGGTTACGCGAGCAGTACTTC

J: TRBJ1-5
V: TRBV7-8
size: NA
D: TRBD1
CDR3: CASSFPAGTGGSYSNQPQHF
DNA: TGTGCCAGCAGCTTCCCAGCTGGGACAGGGGGCTCTTATAGCAATCAGCCCCAGCATTTT

J: TRBJ1-5
V: TRBV28
size: NA
D: NA
CDR3: CASSPDSGGGQHF
DNA: TGTGCCAGCAGCCCGGACAGTGGCGGGGGGCAGCATTTT

J: TRBJ2-3
V: TRBV5-4
size: NA
D: TRBD2
CDR3: CASSRGGGFSTDTQYF
DNA: TGTGCCAGCAGCCGCGGGGGAGGCTTCAGCACAGATACGCAGTATTTT

J: TRBJ1-1
V: TRBV27
size: NA
D: NA
CDR3: CASSLYPSGEAFF
DNA: TGTGCCAGCAGTTTATACCCTTCAGGGGAAGCTTTCTTT

J: TRBJ2-7
V: TRBV19
size: NA
D: TRBD1
CDR3: CASTKTGGIYEQYF
DNA: TGTGCCAGTACCAAGACAGGGGGCATTTACGAGCAGTACTTC

J: TRBJ1-1
V: TRBV29-1
size: NA
D: NA
CDR3: CSVGRGGTEAFF
DNA: TGCAGCGTTGGTAGAGGTGGGACTGAAGCTTTCTTT

J: TRBJ2-5
V: TRBV5-4
size: NA
D: TRBD2
CDR3: CASSLGLRLAGGQETQYF
DNA: TGTGCCAGCAGCTTGGGACTAAGACTAGCGGGAGGCCAAGAGACCCAGTACTTC

J: TRBJ2-3
V: TRBV5-1
size: NA
D: TRBD2
CDR3: CASSTGLAGGPDTQYF
DNA: TGCGCCAGCAGCACCGGACTAGCGGGAGGCCCAGATACGCAGTATTTT

J: TRBJ1-5
V: TRBV6-5
size: NA
D: TRBD1
CDR3: CASGGGQGYQPQHF
DNA: TGTGCCAGCGGAGGGGGACAGGGTTATCAGCCCCAGCATTTT

J: TRBJ2-1
V: TRBV19
size: NA
D: NA
CDR3: CASSFPYGSEQFF
DNA: TGTGCCAGTAGTTTCCCCTATGGGAGTGAGCAGTTCTTC

J: TRBJ2-2
V: TRBV2
size: NA
D: TRBD2
CDR3: CASRLAGWNTGELFF
DNA: TGTGCCAGCAGACTAGCGGGATGGAACACCGGGGAGCTGTTTTTT

J: TRBJ1-2
V: TRBV27
size: NA
D: NA
CDR3: CASSLSERYYGYTF
DNA: TGTGCCAGCAGTTTATCTGAGCGTTACTATGGCTACACCTTC

J: TRBJ1-3
V: TRBV5-8
size: NA
D: NA
CDR3: CASTLGRSSGNTIYF
DNA: TGTGCCAGCACCCTGGGGAGGAGCTCTGGAAACACCATATATTTT

J: TRBJ2-7
V: TRBV5-1
size: NA
D: NA
CDR3: CASSPLEGPSSYEQYF
DNA: TGCGCCAGCAGCCCCTTGGAGGGCCCTAGCTCCTACGAGCAGTACTTC

J: TRBJ2-7
V: TRBV7-6
size: NA
D: NA
CDR3: CASSLGDSLSYEQYF
DNA: TGTGCCAGCAGCTTAGGCGACAGTCTGTCCTACGAGCAGTACTTC

J: TRBJ1-5
V: TRBV30
size: NA
D: NA
CDR3: CAWSGQGNQPQHF
DNA: TGTGCCTGGAGTGGACAGGGCAATCAGCCCCAGCATTTT

J: TRBJ2-1
V: TRBV19
size: NA
D: TRBD2
CDR3: CASSIFAGGHNEQFF
DNA: TGTGCCAGTAGTATCTTCGCGGGAGGGCACAATGAGCAGTTCTTC

J: TRBJ1-1
V: TRBV6-6
size: NA
D: NA
CDR3: CASRRAPNTEAFF
DNA: TGTGCCAGCAGAAGAGCCCCAAACACTGAAGCTTTCTTT

J: TRBJ1-5
V: TRBV27
size: NA
D: NA
CDR3: CASSLAVNQPQHF
DNA: TGTGCCAGCAGTTTAGCGGTTAATCAGCCCCAGCATTTT

J: TRBJ2-5
V: TRBV27
size: NA
D: NA
CDR3: CASTTEETQYF
DNA: TGTGCCAGCACAACTGAAGAGACCCAGTACTTC

J: TRBJ2-5
V: TRBV12-5
size: NA
D: NA
CDR3: CASGLGLGGQETQYF
DNA: TGTGCTAGTGGTTTGGGCCTAGGGGGCCAAGAGACCCAGTACTTC

J: TRBJ1-5
V: TRBV30
size: NA
D: NA
CDR3: CAWSRESNQPQHF
DNA: TGTGCCTGGAGTCGGGAGAGCAATCAGCCCCAGCATTTT

J: TRBJ2-7
V: TRBV15
size: NA
D: NA
CDR3: CATSSERRPSYEQYF
DNA: TGTGCCACCAGCAGCGAGCGGAGACCTTCCTACGAGCAGTACTTC

J: TRBJ2-3
V: TRBV2
size: NA
D: NA
CDR3: CASTLSTDTQYF
DNA: TGTGCCAGCACCCTCAGCACAGATACGCAGTATTTT

J: TRBJ1-5
V: TRBV6-6
size: NA
D: TRBD1
CDR3: CASSYSGTGVSQPQHF
DNA: TGTGCCAGCAGTTACTCGGGGACAGGGGTGAGCCAGCCCCAGCATTTT

J: TRBJ2-5
V: TRBV7-3
size: NA
D: NA
CDR3: CASSLSGQAQETQYF
DNA: TGTGCCAGCAGCTTATCCGGACAAGCGCAAGAGACCCAGTACTTC

J: TRBJ1-1
V: TRBV11-1
size: few
D: TRBD1
CDR3: CASSIGTGGTEAFF
DNA: TGTGCCAGCAGCATAGGGACAGGGGGCACTGAAGCTTTCTTT

J: TRBJ1-1
V: TRBV27
size: NA
D: NA
CDR3: CASSRATGNTEAFF
DNA: TGTGCCAGCAGCCGAGCGACAGGGAACACTGAAGCTTTCTTT

J: TRBJ2-2
V: TRBV13
size: few
D: TRBD2
CDR3: CASSPPAGERHGELFF
DNA: TGTGCCAGCAGCCCCCCAGCGGGAGAAAGGCACGGGGAGCTGTTTTTT

J: TRBJ2-2
V: TRBV5-4
size: NA
D: NA
CDR3: CASSLARGLNTGELFF
DNA: TGTGCCAGCAGCTTGGCCCGCGGACTGAACACCGGGGAGCTGTTTTTT

J: TRBJ1-4
V: TRBV5-1
size: NA
D: TRBD1
CDR3: CASSLGVAGGRGFGLFF
DNA: TGCGCCAGCAGCTTGGGGGTCGCAGGGGGCCGAGGCTTTGGACTGTTTTTT